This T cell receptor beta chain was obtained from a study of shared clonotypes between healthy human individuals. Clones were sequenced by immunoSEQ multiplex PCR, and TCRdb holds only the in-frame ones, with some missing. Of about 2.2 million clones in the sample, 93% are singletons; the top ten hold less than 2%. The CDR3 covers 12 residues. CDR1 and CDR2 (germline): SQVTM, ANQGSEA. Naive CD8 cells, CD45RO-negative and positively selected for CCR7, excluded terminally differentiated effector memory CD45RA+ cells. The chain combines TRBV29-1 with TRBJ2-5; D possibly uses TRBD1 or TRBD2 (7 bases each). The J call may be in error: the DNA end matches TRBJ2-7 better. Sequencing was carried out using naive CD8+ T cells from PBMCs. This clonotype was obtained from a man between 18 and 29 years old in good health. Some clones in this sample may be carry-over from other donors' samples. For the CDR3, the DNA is TGCAGCGTGGGAGGGGGCAACTACGAGCAGTACTTC. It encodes CSVGGGNYEQYF.